The source of this T cell receptor beta chain is a study of cytomegalovirus exposure and HLA in healthy donors. About the research overall: The early release's HLA-typed donors yielded 78 million or so unique TCRs. Membership in the Caucasian-associated ancestry cluster was found for 75% to 90% of 398 genotyped donors.

Amplification used 60 Vbeta primers and 13 Jbeta primers. Original processing methods: Roughly 10 million shared chains were among the roughly 80 million unique TCR beta chains that a later analysis counted. Repertoires were generated with immunoSEQ multiplex PCR, while TCRdb's copy carries only in-frame clones and drops some. The DNA was the basis for D and trimming; V, J and clone size are from that table. The sample holds around 170,000 clones, around 80% seen once. This clone appeared a few times. Its antigen is unknown. Study findings and constraints: Reports credit the classifier with highly specific, highly sensitive diagnosis of cytomegalovirus status.

This CDR3 is built from 11 residues. Per germline, CDR1 SGHTS and CDR2 YDEGEE. Trimming took 4 bases from V and 12 from J, leaving 11 bases between them. Specimen: PBMCs. This clonotype originated in a man aged 40-50 years in good health and CMV-seronegative. The V call is TRBV5-8, the J call TRBJ1-5; D is undetermined. CDR3 sequence reads: CASSTDPSQHF. The CDR3 region has the DNA TGTGCCAGCAGCACCGATCCTAGCCAGCATTTT.